The next 20 T cell receptor beta chains were all read from a single sample in a study of blood T cell repertoires in COVID-19. Assay: immunoSEQ multiplex PCR; the TCRdb copy retains only in-frame clones and omits some. This table holds about 240,000 clones, about nine tenths found once. Sequenced material: PBMCs or T cells enriched from blood (not recorded which). Source of these receptors: a woman in her 30s with acute COVID-19.

This chain links TRBV10-2 with TRBJ2-5; D gene uncertain. Germline values: CDR1 WSHSY, CDR2 SAAADI. The CDR3 has 12 amino acids. With 5 bases removed from V and 4 bases from J, the gap between germline ends came to 8 bases. The CDR3, as DNA: TGCGCCAGCAGTCCCCCTCGAGAGACCCAGTACTTC. Protein: CASSPPRETQYF.

This rearrangement joins TRBV6-5 to TRBJ1-3; D not certain. The germline CDR1 and CDR2 sequences are MNHEY and SVGAGI. This CDR3 spans 13 amino acids. V lost 6 bases and J lost 10, with 16 bases in between. CDR3 sequence reads: CASRTPGGLTIYF. The CDR3 nucleotides read TGTGCCAGCAGGACCCCGGGAGGGCTGACCATATATTTT.

The rearrangement joins TRBV18 to TRBJ1-2, with TRBD1 matching over 7 bases. CDR3 length: 15 residues. CDR1 is KGHSH and CDR2 is LQKENI in the germline V gene. V lost 3 bases, J lost 3 bases, and 7 bases stayed unmatched. CDR3: CASSPTGQDHYGYTF. The DNA of the CDR3 is TGTGCCAGCTCACCCACTGGACAGGACCACTATGGCTACACCTTC. Full variable domain (outside the CDR3, taken from reference TRBV18 and TRBJ1-2): NAGVMQNPRHLVRRRGQEARLRCSPMKGHSHVYWYRQLPEEGLKFMVYLQKENIIDESGMPKERFSAEFPKEGPSILRIQQVVRGDSAAYFCASSPTGQDHYGYTFGSGTRLTVV.

The chain couples TRBV19 to TRBJ1-1, with 7 bases fitting TRBD1. The V gene's germline CDR1 is LNHDA and CDR2 SQIVND (reference sequence). The CDR3 spans 16 residues. J was trimmed by 3 bases and V by 3 bases; bases with no gene match: 10. CDR3 sequence: CASSMNRGGLDTEAFF. The CDR3 nucleotides read TGTGCCAGTAGTATGAACAGGGGTGGTTTGGACACTGAAGCTTTCTTT. The full variable domain, completed using reference TRBV19 and TRBJ1-1, is DGGITQSPKYLFRKEGQNVTLSCEQNLNHDAMYWYRQDPGQGLRLIYYSQIVNDFQKGDIAEGYSVSREKKESFPLTVTSAQKNPTAFYLCASSMNRGGLDTEAFFGQGTRLTVV.

The chain has TRBV6-5 and TRBJ2-1, with 8 bases that match TRBD2. V lost 5 bases to trimming and J lost 10 bases; unmatched junction nucleotides: 4. The germline V gene encodes CDR1 MNHEY and CDR2 SVGAGI. The CDR3 loop spans 12 amino acids. CDR3 amino acids: CASSPLAGEQFF. In DNA, the CDR3 is TGTGCCAGCAGTCCATTAGCGGGGGAGCAGTTCTTC.

The chain links TRBV2 to TRBJ2-2; TRBD2 might be the D (6 bases). This CDR3 is built from 15 residues. Germline assignment: CDR1 SNHLY and CDR2 FYNNEI. V lost 5 bases and J lost 7, with 17 bases in between. Written as DNA, the CDR3 is TGTGCCAGCAGTACCTCCGGCGGGGAGGTCGGGGAGCTGTTTTTT. This encodes CASSTSGGEVGELFF. The full variable domain, in which reference TRBV2 and TRBJ2-2 provide the parts outside the CDR3, is EPEVTQTPSHQVTQMGQEVILRCVPISNHLYFYWYRQILGQKVEFLVSFYNNEISEKSEIFDDQFSVERPDGSNFTLKIRSTKLEDSAMYFCASSTSGGEVGELFFGEGSRLTVL.

About this clone: Other DNA sequences from this sample encode an identical CDR3 as well. The rearrangement uses TRBV6-5 and TRBJ1-1; D unclear. The CDR3 sequence is 14 residues long. Trimming took 0 bases from V and 2 from J, leaving 7 bases between them. Germline V CDR1 and CDR2: MNHEY, SVGAGI. CDR3 in amino acids: CASSYSYSNTEAFF. DNA for the CDR3: TGTGCCAGCAGTTACTCGTACAGTAACACTGAAGCTTTCTTT.

The J gene is TRBJ2-2, the V gene TRBV7-9; a possible D gene is TRBD1 (6 bases). Trimming cost V 5 bases and J 8 bases, with 24 bases left between them. This CDR3 comprises 17 residues. Germline CDR1 SEHNR, CDR2 FQNEAQ (reference sequence). The CDR3 bases are TGTGCCAGCAGCCCAGCACAGGACAGCTACACCGTAGGGGAGCTGTTTTTT. Its translation is CASSPAQDSYTVGELFF.

In this sample, this clone turned up once. J is TRBJ2-5 and V is TRBV30; 11 nucleotides line up with TRBD2. The CDR3 consists of 14 residues. V was clipped by 4 bases and J by 5 bases; unmatched bases: 6. Germline CDR1 reads GTSNPN; CDR2 reads SVGIG (reference sequence). CDR3 in amino acids: CAWNSGGAGETQYF. DNA of the CDR3: TGTGCCTGGAATAGCGGGGGGGCAGGGGAGACCCAGTACTTC.

The chain joins TRBV11-2 to TRBJ1-2; D gene uncertain. In germline, CDR1 is SGHAT, CDR2 FQNNGV. CDR3 length: 17 amino acids. Trimming took 4 bases from V and 1 from J, leaving 19 bases between them. As DNA, the CDR3 is TGTGCCAGCAGCTCTCTCCGGCTGGGGAGAAGTAACTATGGCTACACCTTC. It encodes CASSSLRLGRSNYGYTF.

The chain carries TRBV18 and TRBJ1-1; no firm D call. CDR3 length: 13 amino acids. V was trimmed by 2 bases and J by 4 bases, leaving 8 bases between them. In germline, CDR1 is KGHSH, CDR2 LQKENI. The CDR3 DNA follows: TGTGCCAGCTCACCAAGAGAGGTCACTGAAGCTTTCTTT. Its protein product is CASSPREVTEAFF.

The chain uses TRBV11-2 and TRBJ1-1; D gene unclear. The CDR3 extends over 12 amino acids. Trimming removed 5 bases at V and 5 bases at J, with 9 bases between. Germline V CDR1 and CDR2: SGHAT, FQNNGV. CDR3 nucleotides: TGTGCCAGCAGCCTGCCGGGTACTGAAGCTTTCTTT. This gives the protein CASSLPGTEAFF.

V gene TRBV6-5 combines with J gene TRBJ1-2; TRBD1 might be the D (5 bases). The CDR3 sequence is 12 residues long. Trimming took off 8 bases at V and 5 bases at J, with 12 bases between the two ends. Germline V gene lookup returns CDR1 MNHEY and CDR2 SVGAGI. The CDR3 sequence is CASSGEGYGYTF. The CDR3 bases are TGTGCCAGCTCGGGGGAGGGTTATGGCTACACCTTC.

There are a few counts of this clone. The J gene is TRBJ1-1, the V gene TRBV7-8, with D tentatively TRBD1 (5 bases). The length of the CDR3 is 15 residues. Deletions cut 5 bases from V and 2 bases from J, with 15 bases between. The germline CDR1 and CDR2 sequences are SGHVS and FQNEAQ. The CDR3 protein is CASSIRTRRNTEAFF. In DNA, the CDR3 is TGTGCCAGCAGCATTCGGACACGGCGCAACACTGAAGCTTTCTTT.

The CDR3 nucleotides are TGTGCCAGCAGCTCGACAGGAACTATCCACATCTATGGCTACACCTTC. Its translation: CASSSTGTIHIYGYTF. The chain has TRBV5-6 and TRBJ1-2, with a possible D match to TRBD1 (6 bases). The V end lost 3 bases, the J end lost 4 bases, and 19 bases lay between the germline ends. Germline CDR1 reads SGHDT; CDR2 reads YYEEEE. This CDR3 has 16 residues.

The rearrangement joins TRBV7-9 to TRBJ2-1; the D is unclear. Germline lookup yields CDR1 SEHNR and CDR2 FQNEAQ (reference sequence). Trimming removed 5 bases at V and 0 bases at J, with 11 bases between. This CDR3 comprises 15 residues. The CDR3 DNA reads TGTGCCAGCAGCCCCGTCACGAGCTCCTACAATGAGCAGTTCTTC. Protein product: CASSPVTSSYNEQFF.

Notes on this clone: Other nucleotide sequences from this sample produce the same CDR3. The V gene is TRBV5-1, the J gene TRBJ1-1; D ambiguous. The germline CDR1 and CDR2 sequences are SGHRS and YFSETQ. The CDR3 runs to 13 residues. The ends were cut back, 1 base at V and 1 base at J, with 5 bases in the middle. The CDR3 DNA is TGCGCCAGCAGCTTGCCAGGGAACACTGAAGCTTTCTTT. Translating gives CASSLPGNTEAFF.

The sample holds one count of this clone. The rearrangement uses TRBV5-6 and TRBJ1-2, with 8 bases identical to TRBD1. CDR1 and CDR2 (germline): SGHDT, YYEEEE. This CDR3 contains 13 residues. The ends lost 2 bases at V and 8 bases at J; junction bases unmatched: 5. DNA of the CDR3: TGTGCCAGCAGCTTTGACAGGGGTGGAGGCTACACCTTC. It is translated as CASSFDRGGGYTF.

The gene calls are TRBV7-8 and TRBJ1-1; no firm D call. CDR3 length equals 15 residues. Between the trimmed V and J ends, which lost 6 bases and 1 base, there was a span of 15 bases. CDR1 is SGHVS, CDR2 FQNEAQ, per germline. This CDR3 reads CASSPIGNRNTEAFF. The CDR3 DNA is TGTGCCAGCAGTCCCATCGGTAATCGGAACACTGAAGCTTTCTTT.

V is TRBV12-5 and J is TRBJ1-1; D uncertain. Per germline, CDR1 LGHNT and CDR2 FRNRAP. The CDR3 runs to 13 residues. Trimming stripped 7 bases from V and 10 bases from J, with 19 bases between. CDR3 region: CASVAYLREGAFF. For the CDR3, the DNA is TGTGCTAGTGTCGCATACCTCCGGGAAGGAGCTTTCTTT.